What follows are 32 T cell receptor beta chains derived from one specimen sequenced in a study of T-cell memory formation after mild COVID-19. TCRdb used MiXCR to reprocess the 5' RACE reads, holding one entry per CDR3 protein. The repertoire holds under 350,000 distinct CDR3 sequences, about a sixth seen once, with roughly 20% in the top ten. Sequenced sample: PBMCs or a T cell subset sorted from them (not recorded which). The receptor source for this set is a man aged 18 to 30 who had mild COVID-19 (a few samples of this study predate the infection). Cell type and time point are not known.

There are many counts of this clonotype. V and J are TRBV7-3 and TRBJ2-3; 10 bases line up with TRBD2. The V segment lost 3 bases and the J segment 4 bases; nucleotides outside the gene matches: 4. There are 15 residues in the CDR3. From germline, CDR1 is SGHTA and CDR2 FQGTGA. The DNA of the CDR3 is TGTGCCAGCAGCTTGGGGACTAGCGTGGCAGATACGCAGTATTTT. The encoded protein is CASSLGTSVADTQYF.

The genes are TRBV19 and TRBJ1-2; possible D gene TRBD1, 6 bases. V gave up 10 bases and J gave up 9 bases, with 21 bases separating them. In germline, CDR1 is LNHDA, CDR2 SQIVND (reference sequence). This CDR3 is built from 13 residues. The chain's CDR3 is CATGQWGLLRYTF. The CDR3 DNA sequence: TGTGCCACCGGACAGTGGGGGTTGCTTCGCTACACCTTC.

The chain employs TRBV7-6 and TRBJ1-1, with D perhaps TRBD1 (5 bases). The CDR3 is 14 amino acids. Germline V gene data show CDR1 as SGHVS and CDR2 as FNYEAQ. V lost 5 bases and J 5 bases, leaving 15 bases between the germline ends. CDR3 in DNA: TGTGCCAGCAGCGCCCAGGGTTTGTTAACTGAAGCTTTCTTT. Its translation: CASSAQGLLTEAFF.

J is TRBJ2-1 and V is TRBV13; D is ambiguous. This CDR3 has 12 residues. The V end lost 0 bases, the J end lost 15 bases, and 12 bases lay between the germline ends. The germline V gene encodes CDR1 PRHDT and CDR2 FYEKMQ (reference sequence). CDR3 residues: CASSLGAGVRFF. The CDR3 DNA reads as TGTGCCAGCAGCTTAGGGGCTGGGGTTCGGTTCTTC.

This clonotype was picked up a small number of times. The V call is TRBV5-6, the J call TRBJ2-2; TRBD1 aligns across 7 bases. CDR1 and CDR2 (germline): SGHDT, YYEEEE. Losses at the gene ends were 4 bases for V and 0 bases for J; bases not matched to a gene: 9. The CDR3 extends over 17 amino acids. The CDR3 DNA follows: TGTGCCAGCAGCCCCAGGACAGGCTATCCGAACACCGGGGAGCTGTTTTTT. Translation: CASSPRTGYPNTGELFF.

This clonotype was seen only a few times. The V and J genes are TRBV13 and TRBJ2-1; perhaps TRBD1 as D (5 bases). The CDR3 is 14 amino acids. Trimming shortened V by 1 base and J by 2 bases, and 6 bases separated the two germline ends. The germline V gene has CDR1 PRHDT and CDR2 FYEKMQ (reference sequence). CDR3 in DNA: TGTGCCAGCAGCTTAGTGGGGCCCTACAATGAGCAGTTCTTC. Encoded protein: CASSLVGPYNEQFF. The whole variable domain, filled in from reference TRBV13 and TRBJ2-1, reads AAGVIQSPRHLIKEKRETATLKCYPIPRHDTVYWYQQGPGQDPQFLISFYEKMQSDKGSIPDRFSAQQFSDYHSELNMSSLELGDSALYFCASSLVGPYNEQFFGPGTRLTVL.

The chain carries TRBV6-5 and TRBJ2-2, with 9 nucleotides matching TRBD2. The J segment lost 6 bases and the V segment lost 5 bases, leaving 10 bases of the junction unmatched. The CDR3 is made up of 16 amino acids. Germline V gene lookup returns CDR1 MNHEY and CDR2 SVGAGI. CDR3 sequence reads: CASSPPGLAGSGELFF. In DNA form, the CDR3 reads TGTGCCAGCAGTCCGCCGGGACTAGCAGGATCCGGGGAGCTGTTTTTT.

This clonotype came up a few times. CDR3 protein: CSARDRRSPRDTQYF. DNA of the CDR3: TGCAGTGCTAGAGATAGGCGGTCACCCAGGGATACGCAGTATTTT. This rearrangement joins TRBV20-1 to TRBJ2-3; no definite D call. This CDR3 region has 15 residues. Germline V gives CDR1 DFQATT, CDR2 SNEGSKA (reference sequence). V lost 0 bases and J 6 bases, leaving 16 bases between the germline ends.

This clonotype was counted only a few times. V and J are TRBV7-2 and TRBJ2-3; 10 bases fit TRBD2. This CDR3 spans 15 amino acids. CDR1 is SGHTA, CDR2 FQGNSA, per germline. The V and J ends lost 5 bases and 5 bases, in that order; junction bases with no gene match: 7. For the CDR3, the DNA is TGTGCCAGCAGCCCGCGGGTAGCGGGGGGAGATACGCAGTATTTT. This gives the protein CASSPRVAGGDTQYF.

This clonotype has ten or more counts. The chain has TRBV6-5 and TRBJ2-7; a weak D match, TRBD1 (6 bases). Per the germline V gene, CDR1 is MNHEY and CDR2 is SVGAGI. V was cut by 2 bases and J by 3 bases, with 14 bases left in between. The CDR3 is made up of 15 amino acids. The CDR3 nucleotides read TGTGCCAGCAGTTACAGTGCTACAGGGAGCTACGAGCAGTACTTC. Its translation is CASSYSATGSYEQYF.

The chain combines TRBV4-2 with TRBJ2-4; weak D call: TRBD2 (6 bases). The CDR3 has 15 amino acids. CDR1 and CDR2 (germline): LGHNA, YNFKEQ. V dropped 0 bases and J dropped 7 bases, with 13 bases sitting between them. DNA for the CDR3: TGTGCCAGCAGCCAAGAAAGAGGGGAGGTGAACATTCAGTACTTC. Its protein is CASSQERGEVNIQYF.

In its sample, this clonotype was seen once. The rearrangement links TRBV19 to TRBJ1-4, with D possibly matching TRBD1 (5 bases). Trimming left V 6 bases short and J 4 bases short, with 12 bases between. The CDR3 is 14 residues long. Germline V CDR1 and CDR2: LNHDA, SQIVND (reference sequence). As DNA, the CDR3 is TGTGCCAGTAGCAAAGACAGAAATAATGAAAAACTGTTTTTT. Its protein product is CASSKDRNNEKLFF.

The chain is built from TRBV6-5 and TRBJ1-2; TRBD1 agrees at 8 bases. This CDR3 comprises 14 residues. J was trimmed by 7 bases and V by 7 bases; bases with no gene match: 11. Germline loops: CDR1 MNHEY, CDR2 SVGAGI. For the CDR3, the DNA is TGTGCCAGCACCCAATCCCTCACAGGGGGTGGCTACACCTTC. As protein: CASTQSLTGGGYTF.

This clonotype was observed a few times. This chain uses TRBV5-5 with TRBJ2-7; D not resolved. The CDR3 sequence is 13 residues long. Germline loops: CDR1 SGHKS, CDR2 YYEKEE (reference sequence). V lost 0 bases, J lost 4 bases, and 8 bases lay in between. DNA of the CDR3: TGTGCCAGCAGCTTGGGACTTCAGTACGAGCAGTACGTC. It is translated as CASSLGLQYEQYV.

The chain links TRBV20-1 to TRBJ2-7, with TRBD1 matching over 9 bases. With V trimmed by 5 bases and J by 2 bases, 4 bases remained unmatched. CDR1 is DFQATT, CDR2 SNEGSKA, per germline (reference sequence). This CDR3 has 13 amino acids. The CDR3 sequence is CSASQGATYEQYF. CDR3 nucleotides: TGCAGTGCTTCACAGGGGGCAACCTACGAGCAGTACTTC.

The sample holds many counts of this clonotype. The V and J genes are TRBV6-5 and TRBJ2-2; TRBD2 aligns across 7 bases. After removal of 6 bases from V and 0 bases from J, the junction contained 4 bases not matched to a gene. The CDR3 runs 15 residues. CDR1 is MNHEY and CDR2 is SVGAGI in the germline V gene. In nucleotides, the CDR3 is TGTGCCAGCAGCCCCGCGGGGGCGAACACCGGGGAGCTGTTTTTT. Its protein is CASSPAGANTGELFF.

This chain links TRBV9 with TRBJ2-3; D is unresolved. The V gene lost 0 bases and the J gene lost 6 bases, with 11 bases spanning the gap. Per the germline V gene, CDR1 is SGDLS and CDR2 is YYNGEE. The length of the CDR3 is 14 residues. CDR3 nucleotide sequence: TGTGCCAGCAGCGTAGTTATGGCCTCGGATACGCAGTATTTT. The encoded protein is CASSVVMASDTQYF.

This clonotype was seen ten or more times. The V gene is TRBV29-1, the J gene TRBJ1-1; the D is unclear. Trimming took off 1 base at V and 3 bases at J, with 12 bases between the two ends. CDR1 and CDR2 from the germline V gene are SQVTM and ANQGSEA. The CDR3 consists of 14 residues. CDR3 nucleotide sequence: TGCAGCGTTGAAGGTATGGGATGGGACACTGAAGCTTTCTTT. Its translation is CSVEGMGWDTEAFF.

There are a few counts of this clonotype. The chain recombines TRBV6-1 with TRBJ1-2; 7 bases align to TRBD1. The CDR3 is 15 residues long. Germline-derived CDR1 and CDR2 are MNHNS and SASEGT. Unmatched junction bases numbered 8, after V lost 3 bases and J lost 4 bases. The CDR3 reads CASSDLGTDTYGYTF. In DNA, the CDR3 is TGTGCCAGCAGTGACCTCGGGACAGACACCTATGGCTACACCTTC.

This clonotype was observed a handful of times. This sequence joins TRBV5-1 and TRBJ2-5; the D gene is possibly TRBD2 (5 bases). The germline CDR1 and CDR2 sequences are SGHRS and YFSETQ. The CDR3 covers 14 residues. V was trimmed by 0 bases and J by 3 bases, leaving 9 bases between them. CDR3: CASSLGGPKETQYF. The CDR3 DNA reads TGCGCCAGCAGCTTGGGCGGGCCGAAAGAGACCCAGTACTTC.

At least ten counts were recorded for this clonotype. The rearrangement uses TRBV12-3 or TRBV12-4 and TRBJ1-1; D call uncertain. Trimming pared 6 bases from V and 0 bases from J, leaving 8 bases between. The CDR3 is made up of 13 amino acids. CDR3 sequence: CASRIQMNTEAFF. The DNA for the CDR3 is TGTGCCAGCAGGATACAGATGAACACTGAAGCTTTCTTT.

In DNA, the CDR3 is TGTGCCACCAGCAGTCGACAGGGCAATGAGCAGTTCTTC. This gives the protein CATSSRQGNEQFF. The chain is built from TRBV15 and TRBJ2-1, with 7 bases that match TRBD1. V trimming: 3 bases; J trimming: 6 bases; junction bases outside the gene matches: 2. The CDR3 extends over 13 amino acids. Per the germline V gene, CDR1 is LNHNV and CDR2 is YYDKDF (reference sequence).

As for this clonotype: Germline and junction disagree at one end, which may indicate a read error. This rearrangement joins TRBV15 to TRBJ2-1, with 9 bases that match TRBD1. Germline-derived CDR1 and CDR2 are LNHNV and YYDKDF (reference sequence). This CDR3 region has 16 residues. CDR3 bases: TGTGCCACCAGCATCCCGGGACAGGGAATTTGGAATGAGCGGTTCTTC. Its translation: CATSIPGQGIWNERFF.

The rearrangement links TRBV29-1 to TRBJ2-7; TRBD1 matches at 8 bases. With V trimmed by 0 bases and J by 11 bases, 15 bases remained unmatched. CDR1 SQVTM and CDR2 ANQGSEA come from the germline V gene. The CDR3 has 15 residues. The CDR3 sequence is CSVEDRGTGPLYKYF. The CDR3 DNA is TGCAGCGTTGAAGATAGGGGGACAGGTCCCTTGTATAAGTACTTC.

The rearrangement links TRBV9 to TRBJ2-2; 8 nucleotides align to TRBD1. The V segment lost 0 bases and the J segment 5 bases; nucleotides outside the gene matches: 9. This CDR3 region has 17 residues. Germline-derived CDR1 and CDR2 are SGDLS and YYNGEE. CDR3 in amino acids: CASSVAHRGVVTGELFF. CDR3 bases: TGTGCCAGCAGCGTAGCCCACAGGGGGGTGGTGACCGGGGAGCTGTTTTTT.

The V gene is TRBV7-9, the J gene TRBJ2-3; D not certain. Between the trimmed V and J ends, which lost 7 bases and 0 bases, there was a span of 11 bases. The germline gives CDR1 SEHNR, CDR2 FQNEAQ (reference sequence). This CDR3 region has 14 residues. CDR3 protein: CASTPYSSTDTQYF. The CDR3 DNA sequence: TGTGCCAGCACCCCCTACTCTAGCACAGATACGCAGTATTTT. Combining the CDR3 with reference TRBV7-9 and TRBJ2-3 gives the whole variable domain DTGVSQNPRHKITKRGQNVTFRCDPISEHNRLYWYRQTLGQGPEFLTYFQNEAQLEKSRLLSDRFSAERPKGSFSTLEIQRTEQGDSAMYLCASTPYSSTDTQYFGPGTRLTVL.

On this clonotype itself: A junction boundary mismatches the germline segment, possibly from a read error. The CDR3 protein is CASSLDTSDEQYF. CDR3 sequence (DNA): TGCGCCAGCAGCTTGGACACCTCCGACGAGCAGTACTTC. This chain joins TRBV5-1 and TRBJ2-7; D gene unclear. The CDR3 loop spans 13 amino acids. Germline values: CDR1 SGHRS, CDR2 YFSETQ.

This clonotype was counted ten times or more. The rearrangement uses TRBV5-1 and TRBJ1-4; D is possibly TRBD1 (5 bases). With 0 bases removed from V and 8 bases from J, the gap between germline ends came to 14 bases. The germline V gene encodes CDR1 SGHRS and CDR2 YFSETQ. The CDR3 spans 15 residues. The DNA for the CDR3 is TGCGCCAGCAGCTTGGAAGGGGATCGCCGGGAAAAACTGTTTTTT. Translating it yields CASSLEGDRREKLFF.

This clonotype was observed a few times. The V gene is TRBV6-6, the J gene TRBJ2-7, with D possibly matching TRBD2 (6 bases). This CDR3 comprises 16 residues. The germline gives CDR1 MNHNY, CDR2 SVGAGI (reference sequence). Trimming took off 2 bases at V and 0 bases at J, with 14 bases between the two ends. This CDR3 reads CASSYGSGGSSYEQYF. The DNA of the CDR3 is TGTGCCAGCAGTTACGGCTCCGGGGGTAGCTCCTACGAGCAGTACTTC.

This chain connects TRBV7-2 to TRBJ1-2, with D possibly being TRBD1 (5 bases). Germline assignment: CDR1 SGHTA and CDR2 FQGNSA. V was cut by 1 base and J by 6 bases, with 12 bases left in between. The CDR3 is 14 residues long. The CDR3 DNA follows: TGTGCCAGCAGCTTAGGACAGTCAATCGATGGCTACACCTTC. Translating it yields CASSLGQSIDGYTF.

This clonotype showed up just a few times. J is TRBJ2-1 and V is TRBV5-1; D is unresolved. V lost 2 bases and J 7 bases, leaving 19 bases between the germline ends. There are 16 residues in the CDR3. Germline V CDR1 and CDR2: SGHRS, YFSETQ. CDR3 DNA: TGCGCCAGCAGCTTACCCAGATCAAGTGGTGGGAATGAGCAGTTCTTC. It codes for CASSLPRSSGGNEQFF.

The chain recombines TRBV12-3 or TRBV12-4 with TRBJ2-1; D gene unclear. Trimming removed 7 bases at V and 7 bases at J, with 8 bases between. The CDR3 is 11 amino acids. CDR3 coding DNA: TGTGCCAGCAAGTCCGGGAATGAGCAGTTCTTC. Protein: CASKSGNEQFF.